This entry describes one T cell receptor (beta chain). Profiled with immunoSEQ multiplex PCR; TCRdb holds only in-frame clones, not every one. In the table there are about 110,000 clones, about 91% of which are singletons. Time point defined: peripheral blood 6 weeks after treatment start. This sample is part of a study of PD-L1 blockade in urothelial cancer. Looking at the study overall: A median approximately 150,000 T cells were found in blood samples.

Germline V gives CDR1 SNHLY, CDR2 FYNNEI. There are 18 residues in the CDR3. V lost 6 bases and J lost 0; bases outside the gene matches: 9. This material consisted of PBMCs, taken around atezolizumab (anti-PD-L1) treatment. The genes are TRBV2 and TRBJ2-6; 9 bases map to TRBD1. The receptor comes from a man aged 55 to 70 with urothelial cancer. CDR3 protein: CASRASGTGSSGANVLTF. CDR3 in DNA: TGTGCCAGCAGGGCTTCCGGGACAGGGTCCTCTGGGGCCAACGTCCTGACTTTC.